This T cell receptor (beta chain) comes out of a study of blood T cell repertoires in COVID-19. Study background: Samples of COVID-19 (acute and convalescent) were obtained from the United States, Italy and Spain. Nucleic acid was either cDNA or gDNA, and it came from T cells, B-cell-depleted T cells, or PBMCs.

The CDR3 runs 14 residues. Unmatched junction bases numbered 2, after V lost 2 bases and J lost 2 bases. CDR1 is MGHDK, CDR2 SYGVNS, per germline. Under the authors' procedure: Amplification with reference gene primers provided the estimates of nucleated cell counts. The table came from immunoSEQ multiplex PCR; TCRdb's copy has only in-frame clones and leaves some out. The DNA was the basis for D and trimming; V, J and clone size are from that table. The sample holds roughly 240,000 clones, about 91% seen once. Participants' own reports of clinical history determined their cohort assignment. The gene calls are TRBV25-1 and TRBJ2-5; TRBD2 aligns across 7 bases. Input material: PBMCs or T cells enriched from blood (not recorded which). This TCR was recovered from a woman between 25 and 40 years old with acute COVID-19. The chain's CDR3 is CASSEGGGQETQYF. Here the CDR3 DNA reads TGTGCCAGCAGTGAAGGCGGGGGTCAAGAGACCCAGTACTTC.